This TCR beta chain was identified in a study of monozygotic twins with inflammatory bowel disease. General study results and limits: Clonotypes shared with others were fewer in IBD patients than in healthy twins, especially with disease activity. The analysis failed to separate different T cell subtypes.

The CDR3 sequence is 15 residues long. Germline V gene data show CDR1 as SGHRS and CDR2 as YFSETQ. UMIs were attached via template switching, each with a 6-nucleotide sample barcode. TCRdb re-called the 5' RACE reads and shows each CDR3 protein once, DNA omitted. Its table lists about 140,000 distinct CDR3 sequences. Concerning this clonotype: Its matching antigen is unknown.

The sequence was obtained from a human donor with ulcerative colitis or Crohn's disease, or a healthy co-twin of an affected twin (not recorded which). The genes are TRBV5-1 and TRBJ2-7; TCRdb's D call of TRBD1 is untestable without DNA. Sequencing was performed on blood. The CDR3 is CASSLTGVGSYEQYF.